Below, 32 T cell receptor beta chains from the same sample are listed, as sequenced in a study of T cells expressing NK-cell markers. For each CDR3 protein, TCRdb gives one entry from its re-call of the 5' RACE reads, without DNA. Found here are about 260,000 distinct CDR3 sequences; the top ten clones hold approximately 0.41%. The sequencing sample was made of blood T cells: a sorted CD56 or NKG2C T cell subset, CD4+ or CD8+ T cells, or bulk PBMC T cells (not recorded which). The receptor source for this set is a man between 18 and 35 years old in good health.

This rearrangement joins TRBV5-1 to TRBJ2-3. The CDR3 is made up of 12 amino acids. Germline V lookup: CDR1 SGHRS, CDR2 YFSETQ. CDR3 loop: CASSLTGDTQYF.

The rearrangement links TRBV6-1 to TRBJ1-2. CDR1 is MNHNS and CDR2 is SASEGT in the germline V gene. The CDR3 length is 14 residues. This CDR3 is CASKGRPTGYGYTF.

This chain links TRBV15 with TRBJ2-3; the TCRdb call, TRBD2, lacks DNA for checking. The CDR3 extends over 17 amino acids. CDR1 is LNHNV and CDR2 is YYDKDF in the germline V gene (reference sequence). The CDR3 loop reads CATSSSFFSGRLDTQYF.

This rearrangement joins TRBV20-1 to TRBJ2-5; TCRdb's assignment of TRBD2 cannot be checked, as there is no DNA. The length of the CDR3 is 18 residues. From germline, CDR1 is DFQATT and CDR2 SNEGSKA (reference sequence). The CDR3 here is CSARDSRTSGRSQETQYF.

The chain has TRBV12-3 or TRBV12-4 and TRBJ1-1; TCRdb selects TRBD1, and the lack of DNA leaves this call unchecked. The CDR3 is 15 residues long. CDR3 sequence reads: CASRGGTAMNTEAFF.

The chain is built from TRBV20-1 and TRBJ2-5; TCRdb lists TRBD1, though no DNA is available to test this call. The germline gives CDR1 DFQATT, CDR2 SNEGSKA (reference sequence). This CDR3 has 12 amino acids. The CDR3 here is CSATGIGETQYF.

The chain couples TRBV18 to TRBJ2-7; TCRdb indicates TRBD1, and absent DNA this call remains unverified. This CDR3 contains 14 residues. The germline V gene encodes CDR1 KGHSH and CDR2 LQKENI. Here the CDR3 reads CASSPRGRQYEQYF.

The genes are TRBV27 and TRBJ2-1; the D call from TCRdb, TRBD2, cannot be confirmed without DNA. Germline CDR1 is MNHEY and CDR2 is SMNVEV (reference sequence). The CDR3 runs 15 residues. The CDR3 spells CASSFGLAAYNEQFF.

V usage is TRBV7-9 and J usage is TRBJ1-4. Looked up from germline, CDR1 is SEHNR and CDR2 is FQNEAQ (reference sequence). The CDR3 is 15 residues long. CDR3 amino acids: CASSLGGVTNEKLFF.

The chain recombines TRBV3-1 with TRBJ2-2; TCRdb designates TRBD2, a call that cannot be tested without DNA. CDR3 length: 18 amino acids. Per germline, CDR1 LGHDT and CDR2 YNNKEL (reference sequence). The CDR3 reads CASSQDQLAGGPIGELFF.

The rearrangement joins TRBV29-1 to TRBJ2-6. The CDR3 runs 14 residues. Germline lookup yields CDR1 SQVTM and CDR2 ANQGSEA. The CDR3: CSVESMTGANVLTF.

The chain joins TRBV29-1 to TRBJ2-2; TCRdb selects TRBD1, and the lack of DNA leaves this call unchecked. This CDR3 has 14 residues. Germline loops: CDR1 SQVTM, CDR2 ANQGSEA. The CDR3 is CSALRQENTGELFF.

V is TRBV6-5 and J is TRBJ1-1; the TRBD1 assignment by TCRdb is unverifiable without DNA. In germline, CDR1 is MNHEY, CDR2 SVGAGI. The CDR3 length is 14 residues. The CDR3 region is CASSHGDRAAEAFF.

V is TRBV15 and J is TRBJ2-1; there is no DNA to check the TCRdb D call of TRBD1. The CDR3 sequence is 14 residues long. CDR1 is LNHNV, CDR2 YYDKDF, per germline (reference sequence). CDR3 region: CATSRAGWGPEQFF.

The chain is built from TRBV24-1 and TRBJ2-2; TCRdb's D call, TRBD2, is unchecked because there is no DNA. This CDR3 contains 16 residues. Germline loops: CDR1 KGHDR, CDR2 SFDVKD. The CDR3 spells CATSVSSGSNTGELFF.

J is TRBJ1-5 and V is TRBV18; lacking DNA, the TRBD1 call made by TCRdb goes unchecked. The CDR3 contains 15 residues. CDR1 and CDR2 (germline): KGHSH, LQKENI. CDR3 sequence: CASTYDRGGGQPQHF.

V and J are TRBV5-1 and TRBJ2-1; TCRdb reports TRBD2, a call that lacks DNA to check it against. The CDR3 consists of 15 residues. Germline V CDR1 and CDR2: SGHRS, YFSETQ. CDR3 sequence reads: CASSLDGRVNNEQFF.

The chain uses TRBV10-3 and TRBJ2-2. This CDR3 has 15 residues. CDR1 ENHRY and CDR2 SYGVKD come from the germline V gene. The CDR3 sequence: CAISDSTGGTGELFF.

This rearrangement joins TRBV5-1 to TRBJ1-2; lacking DNA, the TRBD1 call made by TCRdb goes unchecked. Germline V gene lookup returns CDR1 SGHRS and CDR2 YFSETQ. The CDR3 is 15 amino acids. The CDR3: CAGSLDSVQGDGYTF.

The gene calls are TRBV4-1 and TRBJ2-3; no DNA is available, so the TRBD2 call from TCRdb remains unchecked. The CDR3 runs to 16 residues. CDR1 and CDR2 (germline): MGHRA, YSYEKL. CDR3: CASSQEPSGSINTQYF.

V gene TRBV6-1 combines with J gene TRBJ2-7; TCRdb reports TRBD1, a call that lacks DNA to check it against. This CDR3 contains 12 residues. Germline loops: CDR1 MNHNS, CDR2 SASEGT. The CDR3 loop reads CASSEAGAEQYF.

The chain carries TRBV4-2 and TRBJ1-5. The CDR3 is 15 amino acids. Germline CDR1 is LGHNA and CDR2 is YNFKEQ. CDR3 sequence: CASSQIAGEGQPQHF.

The CDR3 reads CATNRGEGNIQYF. The V call is TRBV28, the J call TRBJ2-4; TCRdb names TRBD1, which stays unverified in the absence of DNA. This CDR3 contains 13 residues. The germline V gene has CDR1 MDHEN and CDR2 SYDVKM.

The J gene is TRBJ2-4, the V gene TRBV12-3 or TRBV12-4; the D call of TRBD1 rests on TCRdb alone, since no DNA is present to check it. The CDR3 extends over 16 amino acids. This CDR3 is CASSPWAEKAKNIQYF.

The CDR3 loop is CASGPLRVDTQYF. The chain is built from TRBV28 and TRBJ2-3; TCRdb's D gene call, TRBD2, goes unchecked for lack of DNA. The CDR3 contains 13 residues. CDR1 and CDR2 from the germline V gene are MDHEN and SYDVKM. Supplemented by reference TRBV28 and TRBJ2-3, the full variable domain reads DVKVTQSSRYLVKRTGEKVFLECVQDMDHENMFWYRQDPGLGLRLIYFSYDVKMKEKGDIPEGYSVSREKKERFSLILESASTNQTSMYLCASGPLRVDTQYFGPGTRLTVL.

The genes are TRBV28 and TRBJ1-4. This CDR3 contains 14 residues. CDR1 is MDHEN, CDR2 SYDVKM, per germline. The CDR3 loop reads CASSLTATNEKLFF.

This chain connects TRBV20-1 to TRBJ2-7. This CDR3 has 12 amino acids. Germline V gene sequence: CDR1 DFQATT, CDR2 SNEGSKA (reference sequence). CDR3 sequence reads: CSAKGNSYEQYF.

This chain connects TRBV27 to TRBJ2-3; TCRdb's assignment of TRBD1 cannot be checked, as there is no DNA. The germline V gene has CDR1 MNHEY and CDR2 SMNVEV (reference sequence). The CDR3 length is 16 residues. The CDR3 sequence is CASSLLGQGVTDTQYF.

V is TRBV29-1 and J is TRBJ2-3; without DNA, the TCRdb call of TRBD2 cannot be checked. The CDR3 sequence is 14 residues long. Germline V gene sequence: CDR1 SQVTM, CDR2 ANQGSEA. The CDR3 protein is CSEGLAGVTDTQYF.

The rearrangement uses TRBV18 and TRBJ2-5; TCRdb calls TRBD2, which cannot be checked without DNA. The germline gives CDR1 KGHSH, CDR2 LQKENI. The CDR3 has 14 residues. Here the CDR3 reads CASSGPASPETQYF. Together with reference TRBV18 and TRBJ2-5, the CDR3 gives the full variable domain: NAGVMQNPRHLVRRRGQEARLRCSPMKGHSHVYWYRQLPEEGLKFMVYLQKENIIDESGMPKERFSAEFPKEGPSILRIQQVVRGDSAAYFCASSGPASPETQYFGPGTRLLVL.

The V and J genes are TRBV6-2 or TRBV6-3 and TRBJ2-3; the D call from TCRdb, TRBD1, cannot be confirmed without DNA. This CDR3 region has 16 residues. CDR1 MNHEY and CDR2 SVGEGT come from the germline V gene. CDR3: CASSHPQGASTDTQYF.

This sequence joins TRBV29-1 and TRBJ2-3. Germline CDR1 is SQVTM and CDR2 is ANQGSEA. The CDR3 runs 11 residues. The CDR3 here is CSAGTSDTQYF.